Below, 28 T cell receptor beta chains from the same sample are listed, as sequenced in a study of blood T cell repertoires in COVID-19. Produced via immunoSEQ multiplex PCR; TCRdb's table is partial and in-frame only. The table shows 150,000 to 180,000 clones, with over 70% occurring only once. The sequenced sample was peripheral blood. The receptors were gathered from a man aged 55 to 70 with acute or convalescent COVID-19.

V and J are TRBV29-1 and TRBJ2-5; no definite D call. V was trimmed by 2 bases and J by 9 bases, leaving 16 bases between them. The CDR3 extends over 13 amino acids. The germline V gene has CDR1 SQVTM and CDR2 ANQGSEA. Here the CDR3 DNA reads TGCAGCGTTGAATCTCCTCTCTTACGGGCCCAGTACTTC. Its protein is CSVESPLLRAQYF. Using reference TRBV29-1 and TRBJ2-5 for the parts outside the CDR3, the full variable domain is SAVISQKPSRDICQRGTSLTIQCQVDSQVTMMFWYRQQPGQSLTLIATANQGSEATYESGFVIDKFPISRPNLTFSTLTVSNMSPEDSSIYLCSVESPLLRAQYFGPGTRLLVL.

This chain links TRBV7-2 with TRBJ2-3, with D perhaps TRBD2 (6 bases). CDR3 length equals 13 residues. Trimming cost V 3 bases and J 12 bases, with 16 bases left between them. CDR1 and CDR2 (germline): SGHTA, FQGNSA. CDR3 amino acids: CASSFRNRDFQYF. DNA for the CDR3: TGTGCCAGCAGCTTCCGAAACCGGGACTTTCAGTATTTT.

This chain uses TRBV5-8 with TRBJ2-3, with D maybe TRBD2 (6 bases). Germline-derived CDR1 and CDR2 are SGHTS and YDEGEE. The CDR3 covers 14 residues. Trimming pared 2 bases from V and 0 bases from J, leaving 7 bases between. The CDR3 is CASSLGRSTDTQYF. CDR3 bases: TGTGCCAGCAGCTTAGGGAGGAGCACAGATACGCAGTATTTT.

The chain links TRBV2 to TRBJ1-1; 9 bases map to TRBD1. Germline CDR1 reads SNHLY; CDR2 reads FYNNEI. This CDR3 spans 12 amino acids. V dropped 6 bases and J dropped 4; count of bases not matched to a gene: 0. CDR3 DNA sequence: TGTGCCAGCAGACAGGGGGCCACTGAAGCTTTCTTT. Its translation: CASRQGATEAFF.

The genes are TRBV5-4 and TRBJ2-7; 16 nucleotides agree with TRBD2. CDR1 SGHNT and CDR2 YYREEE come from the germline V gene (reference sequence). V was pared by 1 base and J by 7 bases, with 11 bases of the junction left unmatched. The CDR3 loop spans 18 amino acids. For the CDR3, the DNA is TGTGCCAGCAGCTTGTCCCCGGGACTAGCGGGAGGGGCCGGGGAGCAGTACTTC. Its protein is CASSLSPGLAGGAGEQYF.

V usage is TRBV18 and J usage is TRBJ2-1, with 10 bases matching TRBD2. CDR1 is KGHSH and CDR2 is LQKENI in the germline V gene. V lost 2 bases to trimming and J lost 4 bases; unmatched junction nucleotides: 2. This CDR3 contains 15 residues. The CDR3 region is CASSPRTSGYNEQFF. CDR3 coding DNA: TGTGCCAGCTCACCAAGGACTAGCGGATACAATGAGCAGTTCTTC. Using reference TRBV18 and TRBJ2-1 for the parts outside the CDR3, the full variable domain is NAGVMQNPRHLVRRRGQEARLRCSPMKGHSHVYWYRQLPEEGLKFMVYLQKENIIDESGMPKERFSAEFPKEGPSILRIQQVVRGDSAAYFCASSPRTSGYNEQFFGPGTRLTVL.

This chain connects TRBV29-1 to TRBJ2-7; D not certain. V lost 4 bases, J lost 6 bases, and 10 bases lay in between. The CDR3 covers 11 residues. The germline CDR1 and CDR2 sequences are SQVTM and ANQGSEA. CDR3: CSVVRGPEQYF. The CDR3 region has the DNA TGCAGCGTTGTCAGAGGCCCCGAGCAGTACTTC.

The chain uses TRBV10-1 and TRBJ1-1; 9 bases fit TRBD1. This CDR3 contains 11 residues. The V gene's germline CDR1 is WNHNN and CDR2 SYGVQD (reference sequence). V lost 11 bases and J lost 6; bases outside the gene matches: 4. The CDR3 DNA is TGCGCCGGGTGGACAGGGGCTGAAGCTTTCTTT. It is translated as CAGWTGAEAFF.

V usage is TRBV9 and J usage is TRBJ1-1; 8 positions agree with TRBD1. Germline V gene lookup returns CDR1 SGDLS and CDR2 YYNGEE. This CDR3 has 13 amino acids. With 0 bases clipped from V and 5 bases from J, the junction kept 0 bases outside the gene matches. The CDR3 nucleotides are TGTGCCAGCAGCGTAGACAGGGGGACTGAAGCTTTCTTT. Protein sequence: CASSVDRGTEAFF.

CDR3 sequence (DNA): TGTGCCACCAGCAGAGATGCGGGGGCTGGAAACACCATATATTTT. The encoded protein is CATSRDAGAGNTIYF. The chain couples TRBV15 to TRBJ1-3; D may be TRBD1 (5 bases). The V gene lost 0 bases and the J gene lost 2 bases, with 8 bases spanning the gap. CDR1 is LNHNV and CDR2 is YYDKDF in the germline V gene (reference sequence). CDR3 size: 15 residues. Variable domain in full (rest from reference TRBV15 and TRBJ1-3): DAMVIQNPRYQVTQFGKPVTLSCSQTLNHNVMYWYQQKSSQAPKLLFHYYDKDFNNEADTPDNFQSRRPNTSFCFLDIRSPGLGDTAMYLCATSRDAGAGNTIYFGEGSWLTVV.

The rearrangement uses TRBV4-3 and TRBJ1-3; 7 nucleotides line up with TRBD1. Germline V gene lookup returns CDR1 LGHNA and CDR2 YSLEER. V lost 3 bases to trimming and J lost 2 bases; unmatched junction nucleotides: 4. The CDR3 contains 15 residues. CDR3: CASSQQTGTGNTIYF. CDR3 in DNA: TGCGCCAGCAGCCAGCAGACAGGGACTGGAAACACCATATATTTT.

This clone has just a few counts. This chain uses TRBV29-1 with TRBJ2-7; 7 positions match TRBD2. This CDR3 has 14 residues. The V and J ends lost 2 bases and 5 bases, in that order; junction bases with no gene match: 9. Germline values: CDR1 SQVTM, CDR2 ANQGSEA. The CDR3 loop is CSVESARTRNEQYF. The DNA of the CDR3 is TGCAGCGTTGAAAGCGCCCGGACTAGGAACGAGCAGTACTTC.

The chain recombines TRBV11-2 with TRBJ2-7; 9 bases match TRBD2. Germline CDR1 and CDR2: SGHAT and FQNNGV. The V segment lost 0 bases and the J segment 7 bases; nucleotides outside the gene matches: 13. CDR3 length: 17 residues. CDR3 region: CASSLDRYGGRAKEQYF. The CDR3 nucleotides read TGTGCCAGCAGCTTAGATCGTTACGGCGGGAGGGCCAAAGAGCAGTACTTC.

The table lists this clone with a few counts. The chain carries TRBV4-3 and TRBJ2-2; maybe TRBD1 (5 bases). This CDR3 comprises 17 residues. Germline CDR1 reads LGHNA; CDR2 reads YSLEER. V was trimmed by 0 bases and J by 6 bases, leaving 17 bases between them. Here the CDR3 reads CASSQDRLRGLAGELFF. In nucleotides, the CDR3 is TGCGCCAGCAGCCAAGATAGGTTAAGGGGTCTTGCCGGGGAGCTGTTTTTT.

This sequence joins TRBV25-1 and TRBJ1-6, with 11 bases identical to TRBD1. The CDR3 length is 16 residues. V lost 6 bases to trimming and J lost 7 bases; unmatched junction nucleotides: 8. Germline V gene data show CDR1 as MGHDK and CDR2 as SYGVNS. CDR3 sequence reads: CASRTGQGARNSPLHF. Written as DNA, the CDR3 is TGTGCCAGCAGAACCGGACAGGGGGCTAGGAATTCACCCCTCCACTTT.

The J gene is TRBJ2-3, the V gene TRBV5-4; 9 nucleotides align to TRBD2. V shed 7 bases, J shed 7 bases, and the junction held 13 bases outside the gene matches. The CDR3 extends over 15 amino acids. CDR1 SGHNT and CDR2 YYREEE come from the germline V gene (reference sequence). The CDR3 nucleotides are TGTGCCAGCGGTCCTAGGAGCGGGGGGCTGCATACGCAGTATTTT. Protein: CASGPRSGGLHTQYF.

This clone was seen more than once but under ten times. V gene TRBV5-4 combines with J gene TRBJ1-2; 11 nucleotides match TRBD1. V was pared by 4 bases and J by 4 bases, with 9 bases of the junction left unmatched. Germline V gene data show CDR1 as SGHNT and CDR2 as YYREEE (reference sequence). This CDR3 has 16 residues. As DNA, the CDR3 is TGTGCCAGCAGCCCTCTCTCCGGGACAGGGGGCTATGGCTACACCTTC. Its translation is CASSPLSGTGGYGYTF.

The chain couples TRBV7-2 to TRBJ2-1; 11 nucleotides align to TRBD2. CDR1 and CDR2 (germline): SGHTA, FQGNSA. There are 16 residues in the CDR3. The junction had 5 bases not matched to a gene; V was cut back by 1 base and J by 6 bases. The CDR3 nucleotides read TGTGCCAGCAGCTTAGTCGGTCTAGCGGGGGGCAATGAGCAGTTCTTC. Translating it yields CASSLVGLAGGNEQFF.

The chain recombines TRBV5-6 with TRBJ1-1; unclear D gene. This CDR3 spans 12 amino acids. Trimming stripped 1 base from V and 5 bases from J, with 6 bases between. Germline CDR1 reads SGHDT; CDR2 reads YYEEEE. This CDR3 is CASSLMRTEAFF. DNA for the CDR3: TGTGCCAGCAGCTTGATGAGGACTGAAGCTTTCTTT.

The chain carries TRBV2 and TRBJ1-2; D perhaps matches TRBD1 (5 bases). V lost 11 bases and J lost 0, with 19 bases in between. This CDR3 contains 15 residues. The germline gives CDR1 SNHLY, CDR2 FYNNEI. The CDR3 nucleotides read TGTGCCGGCTCGATGAACAGGTTAACTAACTATGGCTACACCTTC. Its translation is CAGSMNRLTNYGYTF.

This clone has a handful of counts. The chain uses TRBV11-3 and TRBJ2-2; 10 positions match TRBD2. The germline V gene has CDR1 SGHNT and CDR2 YENEEA. The CDR3 is made up of 16 amino acids. Trimming at V came to 2 bases and at J to 5 bases, leaving 5 bases not matched to a gene. The CDR3 reads CASSLRSSGGTGELFF. The CDR3 bases are TGTGCCAGCAGCTTAAGGAGTAGCGGGGGGACCGGGGAGCTGTTTTTT.

This clone came up once. This chain links TRBV10-3 with TRBJ1-2; 7 bases align to TRBD1. Looked up from germline, CDR1 is ENHRY and CDR2 is SYGVKD. The CDR3 consists of 13 residues. Germline trimming cut 10 bases from V and 0 bases from J; bases unmatched to any gene: 5. For the CDR3, the DNA is TGTGCCACGGGGACAGTTACTAACTATGGCTACACCTTC. This translates into CATGTVTNYGYTF.

This clone was observed once. This CDR3 reads CASSLVRDNSPLHF. Here the CDR3 DNA reads TGTGCCAGCAGCTTGGTCCGGGATAATTCACCCCTCCACTTT. The chain is built from TRBV5-5 and TRBJ1-6; no reliable D call. CDR3 size: 14 residues. CDR1 SGHKS and CDR2 YYEKEE come from the germline V gene (reference sequence). V dropped 0 bases and J dropped 5 bases, with 6 bases sitting between them. Full variable domain (missing parts from reference TRBV5-5 and TRBJ1-6): DAGVTQSPTHLIKTRGQQVTLRCSPISGHKSVSWYQQVLGQGPQFIFQYYEKEERGRGNFPDRFSARQFPNYSSELNVNALLLGDSALYLCASSLVRDNSPLHFGNGTRLTVT.

The rearrangement uses TRBV4-1 and TRBJ2-7; tentative D call: TRBD2 (5 bases). V lost 3 bases and J 3 bases, leaving 12 bases between the germline ends. Germline lookup yields CDR1 MGHRA and CDR2 YSYEKL. This CDR3 has 14 amino acids. In nucleotides, the CDR3 is TGCGCCAGCAGCCATCAACTAGGAGACTACGAGCAGTACTTC. Its protein product is CASSHQLGDYEQYF.

The chain recombines TRBV18 with TRBJ2-5; the match to TRBD1 covers 12 bases. V shed 2 bases and J 1 base; nucleotides not matched to a gene: 5. Looked up from germline, CDR1 is KGHSH and CDR2 is LQKENI. The CDR3 totals 17 residues. Here the CDR3 reads CASSPSGTGGRQETQYF. CDR3 sequence (DNA): TGTGCCAGCTCACCATCGGGGACAGGGGGCCGCCAAGAGACCCAGTACTTC.

The chain carries TRBV28 and TRBJ1-4; 7 bases fit TRBD1. The CDR3 is 19 residues long. The V gene's germline CDR1 is MDHEN and CDR2 SYDVKM. Unmatched junction bases numbered 16, after V lost 3 bases and J lost 3 bases. DNA of the CDR3: TGTGCCAGCAGTTTCCGATTCCCGCCAGGGGGGAAGGCTAATGAAAAACTGTTTTTT. The encoded protein is CASSFRFPPGGKANEKLFF.

This clone has more than one count but fewer than ten. This chain links TRBV7-2 with TRBJ1-6; 10 bases agree with TRBD1. Germline V gene lookup returns CDR1 SGHTA and CDR2 FQGNSA. Losses at the gene ends were 6 bases for V and 6 bases for J; bases not matched to a gene: 2. The CDR3 contains 14 residues. For the CDR3, the DNA is TGTGCCAGCAGGGACAGGGGGAGTAATTCACCCCTCCACTTT. It encodes CASRDRGSNSPLHF.

The rearrangement uses TRBV7-9 and TRBJ2-5; the match to TRBD1 covers 7 bases. Germline CDR1 reads SEHNR; CDR2 reads FQNEAQ (reference sequence). Trimming at V came to 6 bases and at J to 3 bases, leaving 10 bases not matched to a gene. This CDR3 has 15 residues. In DNA form, the CDR3 reads TGTGCCAGCAGTAAACCGGGGACAGTCAAAGAGACCCAGTACTTC. Protein: CASSKPGTVKETQYF.